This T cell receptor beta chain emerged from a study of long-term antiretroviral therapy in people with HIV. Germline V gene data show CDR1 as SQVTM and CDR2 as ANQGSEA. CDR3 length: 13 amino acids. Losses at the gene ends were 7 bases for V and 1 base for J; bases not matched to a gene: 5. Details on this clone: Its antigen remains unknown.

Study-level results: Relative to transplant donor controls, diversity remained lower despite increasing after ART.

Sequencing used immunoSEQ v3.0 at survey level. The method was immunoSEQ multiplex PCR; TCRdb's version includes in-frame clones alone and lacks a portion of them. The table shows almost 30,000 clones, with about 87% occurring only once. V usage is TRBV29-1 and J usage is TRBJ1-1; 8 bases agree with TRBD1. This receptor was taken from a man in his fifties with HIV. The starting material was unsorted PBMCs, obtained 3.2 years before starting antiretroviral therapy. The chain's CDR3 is CSGTGRENTEAFF. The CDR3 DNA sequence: TGCAGCGGGACAGGGCGGGAGAACACTGAAGCTTTCTTT.